This TCR beta chain appears in the sequencing data of a study of PD-L1 blockade in urothelial cancer. Profiled with immunoSEQ multiplex PCR; TCRdb holds only in-frame clones, not every one. The top ten hold approximately 16% of the sample, which has 30,000 to 40,000 clones, approximately 86% seen once. Regarding time point: pretreatment peripheral blood. The starting material was PBMCs, obtained around atezolizumab (anti-PD-L1) treatment. This clonotype was sampled from an elderly man with urothelial cancer.

The CDR3: CASSIRGHGYTF. The CDR3 DNA reads TGTGCCAGTAGTATAAGAGGGCACGGCTACACCTTC. V is TRBV19 and J is TRBJ1-2; D is unresolved. Per the germline V gene, CDR1 is LNHDA and CDR2 is SQIVND (reference sequence). This CDR3 spans 12 amino acids. V was trimmed by 2 bases and J by 8 bases, leaving 9 bases between them.